This T cell receptor (beta chain) was identified during a study of early T cells in non-severe SARS-CoV-2 infection. Study-wide context: Chains from this unsorted whole-blood bulk RNA could not be paired.

Study outcomes and limitations: Using VDJdb, the matching emphasized anti-spike CD8 responses while missing private and CD4 specificities.

Germline values: CDR1 KGHSH, CDR2 LQKENI. The CDR3 loop spans 14 amino acids. Trimming pared 5 bases from V and 1 base from J, leaving 9 bases between. On this clonotype itself: Its cognate antigen is unknown.

Individual cDNA molecules received unique molecular identifiers during library preparation. A single record per CDR3 protein comes from TCRdb applying MiXCR to the 5' RACE reads. The sample lists fewer than 120,000 distinct CDR3 sequences, roughly an eighth occurring once. The sequenced sample was whole blood, obtained at baseline. The source of this sequence is an adult who was a healthcare worker with PCR-confirmed SARS-CoV-2 infection or an uninfected control (not recorded which). This chain joins TRBV18 and TRBJ1-5; no reliable D call. The CDR3 DNA sequence: TGTGCCAGCTCATCCGACACAAGCAATCAGCCCCAGCATTTT. This gives the protein CASSSDTSNQPQHF.